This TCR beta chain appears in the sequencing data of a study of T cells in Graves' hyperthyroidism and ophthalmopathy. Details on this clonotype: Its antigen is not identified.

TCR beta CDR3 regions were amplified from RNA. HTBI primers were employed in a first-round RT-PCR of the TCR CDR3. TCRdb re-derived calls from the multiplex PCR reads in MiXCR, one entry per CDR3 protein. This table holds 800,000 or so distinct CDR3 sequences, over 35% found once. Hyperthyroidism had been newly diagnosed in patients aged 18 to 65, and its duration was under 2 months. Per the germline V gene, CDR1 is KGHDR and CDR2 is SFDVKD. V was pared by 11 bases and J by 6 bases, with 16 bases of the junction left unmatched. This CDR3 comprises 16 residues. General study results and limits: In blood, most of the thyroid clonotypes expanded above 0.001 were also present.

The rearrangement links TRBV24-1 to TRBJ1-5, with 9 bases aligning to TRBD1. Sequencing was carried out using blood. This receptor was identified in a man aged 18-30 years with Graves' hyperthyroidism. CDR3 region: CASSPTSTGGGQPQHF. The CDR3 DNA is TGTGCCAGCAGCCCCACGTCCACAGGGGGCGGTCAGCCCCAGCATTTT.